These 27 T cell receptor beta chains were sequenced from one sample in a study of T cell responses to AZD1222 COVID-19 vaccine. Sequencing was performed with immunoSEQ multiplex PCR; in TCRdb, only in-frame clones are kept and a portion is missing. The table includes under 150,000 clones, approximately 88% detected once. The source material was peripheral blood, sampled 28 days after the second AZD1222 dose. The origin of the receptors is an adult who received the AZD1222 COVID-19 vaccine.

This chain's CDR3 is CASCQAFSNTGELFF. CDR3 nucleotides: TGCGCCAGCTGCCAAGCGTTTTCGAACACCGGGGAGCTGTTTTTT. The rearrangement uses TRBV5-1 and TRBJ2-2; D gene unclear. The CDR3 spans 15 residues. Per germline, CDR1 SGHRS and CDR2 YFSETQ. Trimming took 7 bases from V and 0 from J, leaving 13 bases between them. The whole variable domain, remainder taken from reference TRBV5-1 and TRBJ2-2, is KAGVTQTPRYLIKTRGQQVTLSCSPISGHRSVSWYQQTPGQGLQFLFEYFSETQRNKGNFPGRFSGRQFSNSRSEMNVSTLELGDSALYLCASCQAFSNTGELFFGEGSRLTVL.

This clone has only one observation. The chain carries TRBV5-1 and TRBJ2-5, with TRBD1 as a possible D gene (6 bases). Trimming removed 4 bases at V and 1 base at J, with 11 bases between. The CDR3 totals 14 residues. Per germline, CDR1 SGHRS and CDR2 YFSETQ. Written as DNA, the CDR3 is TGCGCCAGCAGCCCGCAAGGGGGCCAAGAGACCCAGTACTTC. It specifies CASSPQGGQETQYF.

The rearrangement joins TRBV7-9 to TRBJ1-5, with 9 positions matching TRBD1. Trimming took 5 bases from V and 3 from J; bases not matched to a gene: 8. CDR3 length: 16 residues. CDR1 is SEHNR, CDR2 FQNEAQ, per germline (reference sequence). This CDR3 is CASSLGTGFFNQPQHF. CDR3 bases: TGTGCCAGCAGCCTCGGGACAGGGTTTTTCAATCAGCCCCAGCATTTT.

This chain uses TRBV7-2 with TRBJ2-3, with 8 bases identical to TRBD1. After removal of 5 bases from V and 0 bases from J, the junction contained 4 bases not matched to a gene. This CDR3 contains 15 residues. Per the germline V gene, CDR1 is SGHTA and CDR2 is FQGNSA. CDR3 DNA: TGTGCCAGCAGCACCTACAGGGGGAGCACAGATACGCAGTATTTT. Translation: CASSTYRGSTDTQYF.

This chain links TRBV7-2 with TRBJ1-5; TRBD1 might be the D (5 bases). There are 15 residues in the CDR3. Trimming removed 5 bases at V and 2 bases at J, with 13 bases between. Germline CDR1 reads SGHTA; CDR2 reads FQGNSA. The CDR3: CASSADFRGNQPQHF. Written as DNA, the CDR3 is TGTGCCAGCAGCGCGGATTTCAGGGGCAATCAGCCCCAGCATTTT. Full variable domain (remainder filled in from reference TRBV7-2 and TRBJ1-5): GAGVSQSPSNKVTEKGKDVELRCDPISGHTALYWYRQSLGQGLEFLIYFQGNSAPDKSGLPSDRFSAERTGGSVSTLTIQRTQQEDSAVYLCASSADFRGNQPQHFGDGTRLSIL.

V and J are TRBV15 and TRBJ1-2; a weak D match, TRBD1 (6 bases). The V gene lost 0 bases and the J gene lost 4 bases, with 15 bases spanning the gap. The CDR3 covers 16 residues. CDR1 and CDR2 (germline): LNHNV, YYDKDF (reference sequence). This CDR3 reads CATSRETGQSFYGYTF. CDR3 sequence (DNA): TGTGCCACCAGCAGAGAAACAGGGCAGTCGTTCTATGGCTACACCTTC. Together with reference TRBV15 and TRBJ1-2, the CDR3 gives the full variable domain: DAMVIQNPRYQVTQFGKPVTLSCSQTLNHNVMYWYQQKSSQAPKLLFHYYDKDFNNEADTPDNFQSRRPNTSFCFLDIRSPGLGDTAMYLCATSRETGQSFYGYTFGSGTRLTVV.

The chain couples TRBV7-9 to TRBJ1-1; 9 positions agree with TRBD1. CDR3 length: 12 residues. CDR1 is SEHNR, CDR2 FQNEAQ, per germline (reference sequence). After removal of 3 bases from V and 8 bases from J, the junction contained 1 base not matched to a gene. CDR3: CASSLTGGEAFF. The DNA of the CDR3 is TGTGCCAGCAGCTTGACAGGGGGGGAAGCTTTCTTT.

The CDR3 protein is CASSLGTGPRGETQYF. The CDR3 DNA follows: TGTGCCAGCAGCTTAGGGACAGGGCCAAGGGGAGAGACCCAGTACTTC. The J gene is TRBJ2-5, the V gene TRBV7-9; TRBD1 matches at 8 bases. Germline V gene data show CDR1 as SEHNR and CDR2 as FQNEAQ (reference sequence). CDR3 length: 16 amino acids. After removal of 1 base from V and 4 bases from J, the junction contained 8 bases not matched to a gene.

The V gene is TRBV7-9, the J gene TRBJ2-7; TRBD2 aligns across 16 bases. The CDR3 runs to 18 residues. Looked up from germline, CDR1 is SEHNR and CDR2 is FQNEAQ (reference sequence). Losses at the gene ends were 2 bases for V and 7 bases for J; bases not matched to a gene: 11. The CDR3 nucleotides are TGTGCCAGCAGCTTACCGGGACTAGCGGGAGGGCCTTTTCGGGAGCAGTACTTC. This codes for CASSLPGLAGGPFREQYF.

The rearrangement links TRBV6-5 to TRBJ2-3, with D maybe TRBD1 (6 bases). V shed 0 bases and J shed 6 bases, with 10 bases lying between them. The CDR3 has 14 amino acids. Germline V gene lookup returns CDR1 MNHEY and CDR2 SVGAGI. The CDR3 is CASSYSTGRDTQYF. CDR3 DNA sequence: TGTGCCAGCAGTTACTCGACAGGACGGGATACGCAGTATTTT.

The chain couples TRBV7-8 to TRBJ1-2; perhaps TRBD1 as D (5 bases). The CDR3 totals 14 residues. Trimming cost V 1 base and J 6 bases, with 12 bases left between them. In germline, CDR1 is SGHVS, CDR2 FQNEAQ. CDR3 protein: CASSLGSWGHGYTF. The CDR3 DNA sequence: TGTGCCAGCAGCTTAGGATCATGGGGCCATGGCTACACCTTC.

This chain joins TRBV18 and TRBJ1-3, with a tentative D call TRBD1 (5 bases). V was cut by 2 bases and J by 1 base, with 9 bases left in between. The CDR3 has 15 residues. Germline CDR1 is KGHSH and CDR2 is LQKENI. Written as DNA, the CDR3 is TGTGCCAGCTCACCAGACAGCTTATCTGGAAACACCATATATTTT. Protein: CASSPDSLSGNTIYF.

This clone was observed once. The rearrangement links TRBV7-2 to TRBJ2-7; a possible D gene is TRBD1 (7 bases). The CDR3 contains 15 residues. Germline V gives CDR1 SGHTA, CDR2 FQGNSA. Trimming cost V 3 bases and J 5 bases, with 17 bases left between them. CDR3 nucleotides: TGTGCCAGCAGCTTCCGGACAGGCGGAGGGAACGAGCAGTACTTC. Its protein product is CASSFRTGGGNEQYF.

This clone appeared once. The chain uses TRBV5-1 and TRBJ1-1; 9 bases line up with TRBD1. This CDR3 has 16 amino acids. Germline CDR1 reads SGHRS; CDR2 reads YFSETQ. The V gene end was trimmed by 5 bases and the J gene end by 3 bases; junction bases not matched to a gene: 11. The CDR3 bases are TGCGCCAGCAGTTTTGGGACAGGGAAGGGGGACACTGAAGCTTTCTTT. It encodes CASSFGTGKGDTEAFF. The entire variable domain, with the rest obtained from reference TRBV5-1 and TRBJ1-1, is as follows: KAGVTQTPRYLIKTRGQQVTLSCSPISGHRSVSWYQQTPGQGLQFLFEYFSETQRNKGNFPGRFSGRQFSNSRSEMNVSTLELGDSALYLCASSFGTGKGDTEAFFGQGTRLTVV.

The CDR3 DNA sequence: TGTGCCAGCAGGTACGGGGGCGATGGCTACACCTTC. It is translated as CASRYGGDGYTF. The V and J genes are TRBV2 and TRBJ1-2; the D gene is possibly TRBD1 (6 bases). Germline V gene data show CDR1 as SNHLY and CDR2 as FYNNEI. V shed 6 bases and J shed 6 bases, with 11 bases lying between them. CDR3 length equals 12 residues.

The genes are TRBV4-3 and TRBJ1-5, with D tentatively TRBD1 (6 bases). Germline V gene data show CDR1 as LGHNA and CDR2 as YSLEER. V dropped 0 bases and J dropped 2 bases, with 11 bases sitting between them. This CDR3 comprises 16 residues. This CDR3 reads CASSQDSRGGNQPQHF. The CDR3 coding sequence is TGCGCCAGCAGCCAAGATTCCAGGGGTGGCAATCAGCCCCAGCATTTT.

This rearrangement joins TRBV19 to TRBJ1-2; 7 nucleotides match TRBD1. The CDR3 is 14 amino acids. CDR1 and CDR2 (germline): LNHDA, SQIVND (reference sequence). Unmatched junction bases numbered 6, after V lost 6 bases and J lost 2 bases. DNA of the CDR3: TGTGCCAGTAGGATCGGACAGGCCAACTATGGCTACACCTTC. Protein sequence: CASRIGQANYGYTF.

The CDR3: CASSDSRDSYNEQFF. CDR3 coding DNA: TGTGCCAGCAGTGACAGCCGAGACTCCTACAATGAGCAGTTCTTC. This sequence joins TRBV6-1 and TRBJ2-1, with D unclear. V lost 3 bases and J 0 bases, leaving 9 bases between the germline ends. The CDR3 has 15 residues. Germline CDR1 MNHNS, CDR2 SASEGT.

The chain uses TRBV5-1 and TRBJ1-5, with D possibly TRBD1 on 6 matching bases. Germline CDR1 reads SGHRS; CDR2 reads YFSETQ. Trimming removed 2 bases from V and 1 base from J, with 10 bases in between. The CDR3 runs to 15 residues. The CDR3 sequence is CASSFTTGSNQPQHF. The CDR3 nucleotides read TGCGCCAGCAGCTTCACTACAGGGAGCAATCAGCCCCAGCATTTT. The complete variable domain, with remaining parts taken from reference TRBV5-1 and TRBJ1-5, reads KAGVTQTPRYLIKTRGQQVTLSCSPISGHRSVSWYQQTPGQGLQFLFEYFSETQRNKGNFPGRFSGRQFSNSRSEMNVSTLELGDSALYLCASSFTTGSNQPQHFGDGTRLSIL.

The V gene is TRBV6-2 or TRBV6-3, the J gene TRBJ1-5, with D tentatively TRBD1 (6 bases). Per the germline V gene, CDR1 is MNHEY and CDR2 is SVGEGT. This CDR3 spans 14 amino acids. V dropped 6 bases and J dropped 5 bases, with 14 bases sitting between them. As DNA, the CDR3 is TGTGCCAGCAGCCAGGGGCGGAGCGATCAGCCCCAGCATTTT. Its protein is CASSQGRSDQPQHF.

J is TRBJ2-7 and V is TRBV5-1; no firm D call. CDR3 size: 14 residues. Trimming left V 0 bases short and J 0 bases short, with 7 bases between. Germline-derived CDR1 and CDR2 are SGHRS and YFSETQ. This chain's CDR3 is CASSLVGASYEQYF. Written as DNA, the CDR3 is TGCGCCAGCAGCTTGGTGGGTGCCTCCTACGAGCAGTACTTC.

DNA for the CDR3: TGTGCCAGCAGCTTAGCTACAGCTAACACTGAAGCTTTCTTT. Residues: CASSLATANTEAFF. The chain employs TRBV7-2 and TRBJ1-1, with D uncertain. Germline CDR1 reads SGHTA; CDR2 reads FQGNSA. Trimming removed 0 bases at V and 2 bases at J, with 7 bases between. This CDR3 is 14 amino acids long.

In regard to this clone: An end of the junction differs from the germline gene, which may be a read error. This chain joins TRBV11-2 and TRBJ1-1, with D possibly matching TRBD1 (5 bases). The CDR3 covers 14 residues. Germline V gene sequence: CDR1 SGHAT, CDR2 FQNNGV. CDR3 sequence reads: CASSFSLMDTEAFF. The DNA for the CDR3 is TGTGCCAGCAGCTTTTCCCTTATGGACACTGAGGCTTTCTTT.

The V and J genes are TRBV4-1 and TRBJ2-4; 7 bases match TRBD2. The CDR3 is 19 amino acids. Germline V CDR1 and CDR2: MGHRA, YSYEKL. The ends lost 1 base at V and 1 base at J; junction bases unmatched: 13. This chain's CDR3 is CASSQVGYPGGLAKNIQYF. CDR3 nucleotides: TGCGCCAGCAGCCAAGTCGGCTACCCGGGAGGACTGGCCAAAAACATTCAGTACTTC.

This chain joins TRBV7-9 and TRBJ2-1; no firm D call. Germline loops: CDR1 SEHNR, CDR2 FQNEAQ (reference sequence). V was shortened by 2 bases and J by 4 bases, with 15 bases between the two germline ends. The CDR3 consists of 16 residues. The CDR3 loop reads CASSLNPGGSYNEQFF. In DNA form, the CDR3 reads TGTGCCAGCAGCTTAAACCCTGGCGGCTCATACAATGAGCAGTTCTTC.

The chain joins TRBV5-1 to TRBJ2-1; 9 nucleotides line up with TRBD2. Looked up from germline, CDR1 is SGHRS and CDR2 is YFSETQ. The CDR3 length is 16 residues. Trimming removed 3 bases from V and 6 bases from J; junction bases left unmatched: 10. CDR3 sequence: CASSSPTAGGSNEQFF. In DNA, the CDR3 is TGCGCCAGCAGCTCGCCGACGGCGGGGGGGTCCAATGAGCAGTTCTTC. The variable domain in full, completed from reference TRBV5-1 and TRBJ2-1, reads KAGVTQTPRYLIKTRGQQVTLSCSPISGHRSVSWYQQTPGQGLQFLFEYFSETQRNKGNFPGRFSGRQFSNSRSEMNVSTLELGDSALYLCASSSPTAGGSNEQFFGPGTRLTVL.

V gene TRBV5-1 combines with J gene TRBJ2-1, with D possibly TRBD2 on 6 matching bases. Trimming removed 5 bases at V and 6 bases at J, with 12 bases between. CDR3 length: 13 residues. From germline, CDR1 is SGHRS and CDR2 YFSETQ. The CDR3 is CASRTSSSNEQFF. CDR3 sequence (DNA): TGCGCCAGCAGGACTAGTAGTTCCAATGAGCAGTTCTTC.